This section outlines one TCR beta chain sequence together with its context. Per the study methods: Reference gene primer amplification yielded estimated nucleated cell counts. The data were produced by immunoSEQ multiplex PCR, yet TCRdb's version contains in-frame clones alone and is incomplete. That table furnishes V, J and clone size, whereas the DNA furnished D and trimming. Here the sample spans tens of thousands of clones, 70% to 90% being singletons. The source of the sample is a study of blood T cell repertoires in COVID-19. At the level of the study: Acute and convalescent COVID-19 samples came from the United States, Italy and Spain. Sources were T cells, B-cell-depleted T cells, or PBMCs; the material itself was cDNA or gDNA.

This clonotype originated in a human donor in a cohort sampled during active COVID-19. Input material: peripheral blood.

The DNA for the CDR3 is TGTGCCAGCAATGGGGGGGGCCCTGGGATGCAGTTCTTC. Encoded protein: CASNGGGPGMQFF. V is TRBV11-2 and J is TRBJ2-1; tentatively, D is TRBD2 (7 bases). CDR1 and CDR2 (germline): SGHAT, FQNNGV. Between the trimmed V and J ends, which lost 7 bases and 12 bases, there was a span of 19 bases. CDR3 length: 13 amino acids.